This is a list of T cell receptor beta chains from one sample in a study of blood T cell repertoires in COVID-19. Only in-frame clones appear in the TCRdb table, and some are missing; sequencing was by immunoSEQ multiplex PCR. The table lists about 200,000 clones, around 81% of them singletons. Sequences were obtained from peripheral blood. These receptors all come from a woman aged 65 to 85 with acute or convalescent COVID-19. Both conserved end residues are part of each CDR3. D genes are given only for firm matches. Some rows mark clone size as missing; the rest say once, few, many or name a class of expanded clone.

CASSLNNLNQPQHF	TGTGCCAGCAGTTTGAACAACCTGAATCAGCCCCAGCATTTT	TRBV28	TRBJ1-5	NA	NA
CASSPDSHSNQPQHF	TGTGCCAGCAGTCCGGACAGTCATAGCAATCAGCCCCAGCATTTT	TRBV27	TRBJ1-5	NA	NA
CASSQVGQGAYEQYF	TGCGCCAGCAGCCAAGTGGGACAGGGCGCCTACGAGCAGTACTTC	TRBV4-1	TRBJ2-7	TRBD1	few
CASSPQGGNTEAFF	TGTGCCAGCTCACCTCAGGGGGGCAACACTGAAGCTTTCTTT	TRBV18	TRBJ1-1	TRBD1	few
CASSEEDRFNQPQHF	TGTGCCAGCAGTGAAGAGGACAGGTTCAATCAGCCCCAGCATTTT	TRBV2	TRBJ1-5	TRBD1	once
CASSIGQNTEAFF	TGCGCCAGCAGCATAGGACAGAACACTGAAGCTTTCTTT	TRBV5-1	TRBJ1-1	NA	NA
CASSQGGSDGELFF	TGTGCCAGCAGCCAAGGCGGTAGCGACGGGGAGCTGTTTTTT	TRBV3-1/TRBV3-2	TRBJ2-2	NA	NA
CASVLISPEAFF	TGTGCCAGCGTACTCATTTCTCCTGAAGCTTTCTTT	TRBV2	TRBJ1-1	NA	NA
CASSLKPWVAGGLRGTQYF	TGTGCCAGCAGCTTAAAACCCTGGGTAGCGGGAGGCCTCCGGGGTACGCAGTATTTT	TRBV7-3	TRBJ2-3	TRBD2	NA
CSGIAGGLDTQYF	TGCAGCGGGATAGCGGGAGGGTTAGATACGCAGTATTTT	TRBV29-1	TRBJ2-3	TRBD2	NA
CASSDTGGGEKLFF	TGTGCCAGCAGTGACACAGGGGGCGGTGAAAAACTGTTTTTT	TRBV6-1	TRBJ1-4	TRBD1	NA
CASSKDRRGETQYF	TGTGCCAGCAGCAAGGACCGCCGAGGGGAGACCCAGTACTTC	TRBV21-1	TRBJ2-5	NA	NA
CASSPLPPTGTLPSYEQYF	TGTGCCAGCAGTCCCCTCCCCCCTACCGGGACACTCCCCTCCTACGAGCAGTACTTC	TRBV28	TRBJ2-7	NA	NA
CASSLGTSGREEQYF	TGTGCCAGCAGCTTAGGGACTAGCGGGAGAGAAGAGCAGTACTTC	TRBV7-2	TRBJ2-7	TRBD2	NA
CASSEGLAGDEQYF	TGTGCCAGCAGCGAGGGACTAGCGGGAGACGAGCAGTACTTC	TRBV7-2	TRBJ2-7	TRBD2	NA
CASSRSGSISYEQYF	TGTGCCAGCTCACGTAGCGGGAGCATCTCCTACGAGCAGTACTTC	TRBV18	TRBJ2-7	TRBD2	NA
CASSGRDGQFNEKLFF	TGTGCCAGCAGTGGACGTGACGGACAGTTCAATGAAAAACTGTTTTTT	TRBV2	TRBJ1-4	NA	NA
CASVYRVNTEAFF	TGTGCCAGCGTGTACAGGGTTAACACTGAAGCTTTCTTT	TRBV2	TRBJ1-1	NA	NA
CASSRPGQSSYNEQFF	TGTGCCAGCAGTAGACCGGGACAGAGCTCCTACAATGAGCAGTTCTTC	TRBV6-6	TRBJ2-1	TRBD1	once
CASSEVFWQGGSGNTIYF	TGTGCCAGCAGTGAAGTATTCTGGCAGGGGGGATCAGGAAACACCATATATTTT	TRBV6-1	TRBJ1-3	TRBD1	NA
CSVEGLQGLYSYEQYF	TGCAGCGTTGAAGGCTTACAGGGGCTTTATTCCTACGAGCAGTACTTC	TRBV29-1	TRBJ2-7	TRBD1	once
CASSSQAGDNSPLHF	TGCGCCAGCAGCTCCCAAGCAGGGGATAATTCACCCCTCCACTTT	TRBV4-1	TRBJ1-6	NA	NA
CAWGTGVDEKLFF	TGTGCCTGGGGGACAGGGGTAGATGAAAAACTGTTTTTT	TRBV30	TRBJ1-4	TRBD1	NA
CASSLGERDTDTQYF	TGTGCCAGCAGCTTAGGGGAGCGGGACACAGATACGCAGTATTTT	TRBV7-9	TRBJ2-3	TRBD2	NA
CSVGHSYNSPLHF	TGCAGCGTTGGGCACTCCTATAATTCACCCCTCCACTTT	TRBV29-1	TRBJ1-6	NA	few
CASGLAGTDTQYF	TGTGCCAGCGGACTAGCGGGAACAGATACGCAGTATTTT	TRBV2	TRBJ2-3	TRBD2	NA
CAWSRTGGHEQFF	TGTGCCTGGAGTCGGACAGGGGGACATGAGCAGTTCTTC	TRBV30	TRBJ2-1	TRBD1	few
CASSDRGLSSGNTIYF	TGTGCCAGCAGCGACAGGGGCCTAAGCTCTGGAAACACCATATATTTT	TRBV5-6	TRBJ1-3	TRBD1	NA
CASSPGLASRETQYF	TGTGCCAGCAGTCCGGGACTAGCGTCTCGAGAGACCCAGTACTTC	TRBV6-5	TRBJ2-5	TRBD2	NA
CASSFPGPGGDGYTF	TGCGCCAGCAGCTTCCCAGGACCGGGGGGAGATGGCTACACCTTC	TRBV5-1	TRBJ1-2	NA	few
CASSLRVNTEAFF	TGTGCCAGCAGCCTCCGGGTGAACACTGAAGCTTTCTTT	TRBV3-1/TRBV3-2	TRBJ1-1	NA	NA
CASSRGMRSDTQYF	TGTGCCAGCAGCCGCGGGATGCGGTCAGATACGCAGTATTTT	TRBV6-5	TRBJ2-3	NA	NA
CASSPEEVGRQYF	TGTGCCAGCAGCCCCGAGGAGGTCGGGAGACAGTACTTC	TRBV7-2	TRBJ2-7	NA	few
CASPPTGTGFTDTQYF	TGTGCCAGCCCTCCGACCGGGACAGGGTTCACAGATACGCAGTATTTT	TRBV27	TRBJ2-3	TRBD1	NA
CSASSGSRDTDTQYF	TGCAGTGCTAGTTCCGGGAGTCGGGACACAGATACGCAGTATTTT	TRBV20-1	TRBJ2-3	NA	once
CASNRGQAGELFF	TGCGCCAGTAACAGGGGGCAGGCCGGGGAGCTGTTTTTT	TRBV5-1	TRBJ2-2	TRBD1	NA
CASSTGLYNEQFF	TGTGCCAGCAGTACGGGACTTTACAATGAGCAGTTCTTC	TRBV2	TRBJ2-1	NA	NA
CASSLGGGQWNQPQHF	TGTGCCAGCAGCTTAGGTGGAGGTCAGTGGAATCAGCCCCAGCATTTT	TRBV7-8	TRBJ1-5	NA	NA
CASSLYRSANTEAFF	TGTGCCAGCAGTTTATACAGGTCCGCGAACACTGAAGCTTTCTTT	TRBV6-5	TRBJ1-1	NA	few
CASSLGAGVNQPQHF	TGTGCCAGCAGCTTAGGTGCGGGTGTCAATCAGCCCCAGCATTTT	TRBV7-9	TRBJ1-5	NA	few
CASSFAVAGAGGELFF	TGTGCCAGCAGCTTTGCGGTAGCGGGAGCTGGCGGGGAGCTGTTTTTT	TRBV7-6	TRBJ2-2	TRBD2	NA
CAWSWDRNQPQHF	TGTGCCTGGAGTTGGGACAGAAATCAGCCCCAGCATTTT	TRBV30	TRBJ1-5	TRBD1	NA
CASSFTGDQPQHF	TGTGCCAGCAGCTTCACGGGGGATCAGCCCCAGCATTTT	TRBV7-9	TRBJ1-5	NA	NA
CASSGGASYNEQFF	TGTGCCAGTAGTGGCGGGGCCTCCTACAATGAGCAGTTCTTC	TRBV19	TRBJ2-1	NA	NA